This T cell receptor beta chain was recorded in a study of T-cell reconstitution after alpha-beta-depleted transplantation in children. At least ten counts were recorded for this clonotype. During its preparation, the TCRbeta library received unique molecular identifiers. From the PCR reads, TCRdb called clonotypes with MiXCR, one entry per CDR3 protein. The sample gives under 300,000 distinct CDR3 sequences, 7.5% to 10% of which show up once; over 4.5% is in the top ten. The CDR3 is made up of 15 amino acids. V was pared by 0 bases and J by 2 bases, with 5 bases of the junction left unmatched. CDR1 is DFQATT, CDR2 SNEGSKA, per germline (reference sequence).

The specimen comprised PBMCs from the stem cell graft donor, sampled from the stem cell graft. The sequence was collected from a human donor who donated a stem cell graft to a child with SCID. The genes are TRBV20-1 and TRBJ2-5; TRBD2 matches 8 bases. The CDR3 protein is CSARDPQRGQETQYF. The CDR3 coding sequence is TGCAGTGCTAGAGATCCCCAGCGGGGGCAAGAGACCCAGTACTTC.